This T cell receptor (beta chain) was captured by sequencing in a study of T-cell reconstitution after alpha-beta-depleted transplantation in children listed by TCRdb under 2016. For context, the study as a whole: Using TCR repertoire profiling, the study followed T-cell immune reconstitution in a quantitative way in children after TCRalphabeta/CD19-depleted allogeneic hematopoietic cell transplantation. Overall study results and their limits: The high TCRbeta diversity at day 60 in some patients was ascribed to recipient T cells and intrathymic progenitors that had survived conditioning. About two months after transplant, the apparently early recovery of alphabetaT-cell counts reportedly depended on just several hundred clones that had expanded rapidly and came from non-depleted graft cells. Hyperexpanded clone frequencies declined over subsequent months; after one year, T-cell counts and TCRbeta diversity were mostly attributed to newly produced T cells.

This clonotype was observed a few times. No cognate antigen has been identified for it. Base quality data are lacking; no much larger clone is found one base away. Receptors were amplified or captured by PCR. Sequencing was carried out with an Illumina HiSeq 2500. To normalize quantification of the TCRbeta repertoire, the TCR libraries were built with molecular barcoding that relied on unique molecular identifiers. TCRdb took the public reads, trimmed them with fastp at Q25, ran MiXCR for clone calling and kept in-frame beta chains. Rows are combined by CDR3 protein, so each entry shows the most common genes and DNA. This sample gives approximately 630,000 distinct CDR3 sequences in total; roughly 13% of them show up just once. The top ten clones comprise approximately 0.8% of the sample. A distance of 17 bases separates the germline ends of V and J, which lose 6 bases and 3 bases respectively. Measured from the cysteine to the phenylalanine, the CDR3 is 15 residues long. The entry retains the CDR3 DNA only, 45 bases that are in frame from base 1. CDR1 and CDR2 (MDHEN, SYDVKM) derive from the germline V gene.

The treatment or condition label, as the study defines it: allogeneic hematopoietic cell transplantation with graft depleted of TCRalphabeta T cells and CD19 B cells. The transplant recipients were children given TCRalphabeta/CD19-depleted allogeneic hematopoietic cell grafts. The sequenced sample was PBMCs, obtained before TCRalphabeta/CD19-depleted stem cell transplant. Here the chain combines TRBV28 and TRBJ1-1; TRBD1 is possibly the D segment (6 matching bases). The receptor comes from a girl aged 2-15 years with congenital amegakaryocytic thrombocytopenia, due to receive a stem cell transplant. In nucleotide form, the sequence is TGTGCCAGCAGCACACCTGGGGGGGCGCACACTGAAGCTTTCTTT. Translated, it gives CASSTPGGAHTEAFF.